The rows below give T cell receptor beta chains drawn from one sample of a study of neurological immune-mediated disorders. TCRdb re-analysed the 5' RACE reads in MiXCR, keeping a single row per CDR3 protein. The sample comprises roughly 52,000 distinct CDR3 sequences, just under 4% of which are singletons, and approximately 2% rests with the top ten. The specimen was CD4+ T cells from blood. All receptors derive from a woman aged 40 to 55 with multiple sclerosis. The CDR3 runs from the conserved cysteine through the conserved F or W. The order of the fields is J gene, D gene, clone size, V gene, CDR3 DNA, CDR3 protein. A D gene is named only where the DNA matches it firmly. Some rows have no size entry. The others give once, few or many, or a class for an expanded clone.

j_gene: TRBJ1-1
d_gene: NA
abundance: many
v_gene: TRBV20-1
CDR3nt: TGCTCGGGGGGTGGGGGCCCTGGGACTGAAGCTTTCTTT
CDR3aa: CSGGGGPGTEAFF

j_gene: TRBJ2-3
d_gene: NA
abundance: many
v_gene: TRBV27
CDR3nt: TGTGCCAGCAGTTTTAGCTGGGGCGGGTGGGGCACAGATACGCAGTATTTT
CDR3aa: CASSFSWGGWGTDTQYF

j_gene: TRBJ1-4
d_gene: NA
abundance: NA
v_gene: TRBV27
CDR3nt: TGTGCCAGTCGGGGGGGAGGAGATGAAAAACTGTTTTTT
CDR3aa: CASRGGGDEKLFF

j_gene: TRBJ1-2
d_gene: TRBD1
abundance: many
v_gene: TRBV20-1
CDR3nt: TGCAGTGCTAGAGGTTGGGTCGCAACAGGGGCTGGGGACTATGGCTACACCTTC
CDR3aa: CSARGWVATGAGDYGYTF

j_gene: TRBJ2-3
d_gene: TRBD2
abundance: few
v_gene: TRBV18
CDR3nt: TGTGCCAGCTCCCAAAGGACTAGCGGGGATACGCAGTATTTT
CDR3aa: CASSQRTSGDTQYF

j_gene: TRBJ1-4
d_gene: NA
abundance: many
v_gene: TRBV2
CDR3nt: TGTGCCAGCAGTGGCTCAGGGTTTGGGGATGAAAAACTGTTTTTT
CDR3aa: CASSGSGFGDEKLFF

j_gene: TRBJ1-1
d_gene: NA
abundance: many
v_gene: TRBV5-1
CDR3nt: TGCGCCAGCAGCTTGGTGGGAGGGGGAGCTTTCTTT
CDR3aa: CASSLVGGGAFF

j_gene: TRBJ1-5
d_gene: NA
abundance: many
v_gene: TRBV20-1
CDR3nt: TGCAGTGCTAAGGATAGCAATCAGCCCCAGCATTTT
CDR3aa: CSAKDSNQPQHF

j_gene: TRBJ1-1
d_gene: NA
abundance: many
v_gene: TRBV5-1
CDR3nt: TGCGCCAGCAGCTTACCGGCAGGTAACACTGAAGCTTTCTTT
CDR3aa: CASSLPAGNTEAFF

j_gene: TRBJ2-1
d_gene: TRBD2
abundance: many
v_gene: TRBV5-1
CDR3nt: TGCGCCAGCAATGAGCGGGGGGCCCCCAATGAGCAGTTCTTC
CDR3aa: CASNERGAPNEQFF

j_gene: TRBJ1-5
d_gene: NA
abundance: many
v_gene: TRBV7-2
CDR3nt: TGTGCCAGCAGCTTAGGAGGGAATTATCAGCCCCAGCATTTT
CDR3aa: CASSLGGNYQPQHF

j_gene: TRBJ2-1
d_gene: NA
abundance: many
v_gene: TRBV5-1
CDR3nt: TGCGCCAGCAGCTTACAGGATTTCTCCTACAATGAGCAGTTCTTC
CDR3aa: CASSLQDFSYNEQFF

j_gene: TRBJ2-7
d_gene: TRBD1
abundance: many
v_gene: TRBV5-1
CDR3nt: TGCGCCAGCAGCAACACAGGGGGCTTCTACGAGCAGTACTTC
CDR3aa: CASSNTGGFYEQYF

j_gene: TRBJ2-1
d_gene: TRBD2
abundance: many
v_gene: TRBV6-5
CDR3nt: TGTGCCAGCAGTCCCGGGACTACTTCCAATGAGCAGTTCTTC
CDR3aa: CASSPGTTSNEQFF

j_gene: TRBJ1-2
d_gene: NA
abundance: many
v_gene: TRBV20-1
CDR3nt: TGCAGTGCTAGAGTCGGGGTAGACTATGGCTACACCTTC
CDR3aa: CSARVGVDYGYTF

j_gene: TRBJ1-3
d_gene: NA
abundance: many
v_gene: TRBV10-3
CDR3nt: TGTGCCATCAGTGAAAGAGGGGCTGGAAACACCATATATTTT
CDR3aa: CAISERGAGNTIYF

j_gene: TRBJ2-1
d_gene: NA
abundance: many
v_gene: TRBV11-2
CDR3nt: TGTGCCAGCAGCTTAGGTTTCCCACGGTCCACATACAATGAGCAGTTCTTC
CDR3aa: CASSLGFPRSTYNEQFF

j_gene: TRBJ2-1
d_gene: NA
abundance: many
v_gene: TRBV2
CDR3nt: TGTGCCAGCAGTGTCTGGGGCCGCAATGAGCAGTTCTTC
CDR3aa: CASSVWGRNEQFF

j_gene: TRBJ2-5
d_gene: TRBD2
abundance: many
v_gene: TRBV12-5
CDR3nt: TGTGCTAGTGGTTTGCACGGGACTAGCGAAGAGACCCAGTACTTC
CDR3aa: CASGLHGTSEETQYF

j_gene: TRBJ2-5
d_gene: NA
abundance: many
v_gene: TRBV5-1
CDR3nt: TGCGCCAGCTCCAGACAGGGAGGGGAGCAAGAGACCCAGTACTTC
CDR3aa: CASSRQGGEQETQYF

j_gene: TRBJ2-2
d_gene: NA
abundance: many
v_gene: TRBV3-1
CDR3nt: TGTGCCAGCAGCCAAACGGGGGCCGGGGAGCTGTTTTTT
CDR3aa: CASSQTGAGELFF

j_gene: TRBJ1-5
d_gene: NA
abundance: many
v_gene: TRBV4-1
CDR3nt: TGCGCCAGCAGCCCCTCGGACGTTACCAGCAATCAGCCCCAGCATTTT
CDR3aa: CASSPSDVTSNQPQHF

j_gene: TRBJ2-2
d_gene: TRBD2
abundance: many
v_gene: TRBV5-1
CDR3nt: TGCGCCAGCTACGCCGGGGGGGGCCCGAACACCGGGGAGCTGTTTTTT
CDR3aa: CASYAGGGPNTGELFF

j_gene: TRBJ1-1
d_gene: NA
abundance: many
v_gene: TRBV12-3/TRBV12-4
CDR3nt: TGTGCCAGCAGTGCCGGCAGGGAGAGGGGGACCACTGAAGCTTTCTTT
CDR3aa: CASSAGRERGTTEAFF

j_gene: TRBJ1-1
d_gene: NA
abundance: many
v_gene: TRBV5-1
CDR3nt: TGCGCCAGCAGCCCCCACCGCGGAGGGGAGGGTGAAGCTTTCTTT
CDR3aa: CASSPHRGGEGEAFF

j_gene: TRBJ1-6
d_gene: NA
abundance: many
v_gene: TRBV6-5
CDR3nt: TGTGCCAGCATGGAGGTCCTCTATAATTCACCCCTCCACTTT
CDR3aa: CASMEVLYNSPLHF

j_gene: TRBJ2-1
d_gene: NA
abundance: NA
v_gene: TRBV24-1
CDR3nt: TGTGCCACCAGTCCAGTCTCCTACAATGAGCAGTTCTTC
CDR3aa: CATSPVSYNEQFF

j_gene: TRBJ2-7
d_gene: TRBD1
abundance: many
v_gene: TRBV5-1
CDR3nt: TGCGCCAGCAGTTTGGGACAGGGGAATACCTACGAGCAGTACTTC
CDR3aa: CASSLGQGNTYEQYF

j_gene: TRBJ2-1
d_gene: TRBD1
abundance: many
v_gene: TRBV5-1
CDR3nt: TGCGCCAGCAGCCCGGACAGGGACAATGAGCAGTTCTTC
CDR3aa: CASSPDRDNEQFF

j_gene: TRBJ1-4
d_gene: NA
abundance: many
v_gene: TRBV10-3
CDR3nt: TGTGCCATCAGTGAGTTTGCAGGGCTCGCCACCGAAAAACTGTTTTTT
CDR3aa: CAISEFAGLATEKLFF

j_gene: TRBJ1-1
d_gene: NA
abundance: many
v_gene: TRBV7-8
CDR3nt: TGTGCCAGCAGCCCCGGACAGACTATGAACACTGAAGCTTTCTTT
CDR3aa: CASSPGQTMNTEAFF

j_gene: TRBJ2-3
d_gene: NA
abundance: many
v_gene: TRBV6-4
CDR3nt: TGTGCCAGCAGTGTTAGAAGGACCCCAGATACGCAGTATTTT
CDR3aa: CASSVRRTPDTQYF

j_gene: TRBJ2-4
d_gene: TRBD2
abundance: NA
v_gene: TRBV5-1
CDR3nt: TGCGCCAGCAGCCAAGGACTAGCGGGGGACGAAGCCAAAAACATTCAGTACTTC
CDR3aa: CASSQGLAGDEAKNIQYF

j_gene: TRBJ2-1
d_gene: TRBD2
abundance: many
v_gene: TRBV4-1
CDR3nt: TGCGCCAGCAGCCAAGATAGGGCTAGCGGGGGGGCACAGTTCTTC
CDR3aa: CASSQDRASGGAQFF

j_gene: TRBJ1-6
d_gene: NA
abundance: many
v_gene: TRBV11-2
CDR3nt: TGTGCCAGCAGCTCAGGCGTGGGGAGGGGAAATTCACCCCTCCACTTT
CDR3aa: CASSSGVGRGNSPLHF

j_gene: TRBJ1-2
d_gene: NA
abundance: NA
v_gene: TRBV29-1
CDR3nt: TGCAGCGTTGAAGATGGGGGCCTGAGCTATGGCTACACCTTC
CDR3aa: CSVEDGGLSYGYTF

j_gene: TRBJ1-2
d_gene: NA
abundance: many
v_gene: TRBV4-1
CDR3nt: TGCGCCAGCAGCCCCTTAGGGCTGGTATTGAGCGATGGCTACACCTTC
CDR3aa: CASSPLGLVLSDGYTF

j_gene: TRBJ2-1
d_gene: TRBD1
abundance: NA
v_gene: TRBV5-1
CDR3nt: TGCGCCAGCAGCTCGACCGGGACAGGGAATGAGCAGTTCTTC
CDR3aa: CASSSTGTGNEQFF

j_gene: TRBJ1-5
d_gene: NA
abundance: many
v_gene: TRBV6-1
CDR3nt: TGTGCCAGCAGTGGACACTCCTTTAATCAGCCCCAGCATTTT
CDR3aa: CASSGHSFNQPQHF